The T cell receptor beta chain under discussion was sequenced for a study of blood T cell repertoires in COVID-19 (dated by TCRdb to about 2020). At the level of the whole study: Samples covering the acute and convalescent phases of COVID-19 were provided by collaborators in the United States, Italy and Spain. Where available, HLA class I and class II types were obtained from metadata supplied by the sample provider rather than from assay-based typing. A de-identified subject ID, COVID-19 status, age in years and sex were almost always included in the sample metadata. Deeply sampled blood TCRbeta repertoires from subjects exposed to, actively infected with, or recovered from COVID-19 were included in the dataset. The samples were drawn from two sources: the first 160 participants of the ongoing ImmuneRACE study, and 1,000 to 1,500 subjects contributed by 6 global collaborators. The prospective study material was composed of cDNA or gDNA derived from T cells, B-cell-depleted T cells, or PBMCs. The repertoires were made available in a free public database intended to serve as a resource for research on the immune response to SARS-CoV-2.

TCRbeta CDR3 regions were amplified from genomic DNA by means of the immunoSEQ Assay, a bias-controlled multiplex PCR. Per the authors' processing: The number of nucleated cells in each sample was estimated from the amplification of reference gene primers within the assay. Sequence reads were collapsed and filtered to measure the absolute abundance of every unique TCRbeta CDR3 rearrangement. Productive Simpson clonality was computed per sample as the square root of Simpson's diversity index over productive rearrangements. In its TCRdb copy, this immuneACCESS table keeps in-frame sequences only and misses some clones. Where compared with another copy, unresolved V genes explain less than half of these, and the others have no known cause. The V and J calls and clone size were taken over from that table, and D and trimming were inferred from the DNA. The sample table contains a few hundred thousand clones; only one count was recorded for less than 85% of them. In total, the top ten clones hold about 4.5% of the sample.

This clone was seen a few times. It lacks a known antigen. No clone much larger than this one lies a single base away; base qualities are absent. The paper as a whole reports these results and caveats: The quantity of clinical and demographic metadata differed by source and by participant and was supplied without curation.

Another Seattle source contributed samples from volunteer blood donors who had recovered from COVID-19. The collaborating institutions used their own protocols to collect whole blood in K2EDTA tubes. Collaborator samples were shipped for TCRbeta analysis as frozen whole blood, isolated PBMCs, or DNA extracted from either sample type. Trimming removed 4 bases from V and 2 bases from J, leaving 13 bases between the germline ends. The CDR3 goes from the cysteine to the phenylalanine over 16 residues. Only CDR3 DNA remains: 48 bases, in frame from the first base. According to the germline V gene (reference sequence), CDR1 reads SGHKS and CDR2 reads YYEKEE.

The V and J genes are TRBV5-5 and TRBJ1-6, and perhaps TRBD1 as D gene, on 6 matching bases. This clonotype originated in a man aged 55 to 70 who had recovered from COVID-19. The specimen was peripheral blood. In nucleotide form, the sequence is TGTGCCAGCAGCCCAGGGGCAGAAACCTATAATTCACCCCTCCACTTT. Its translation is CASSPGAETYNSPLHF.